The 10 T cell receptor beta chains below come from one sample, sequenced in a study of human T cells and chemical hapten exposure. MiXCR, run by TCRdb on the RACE reads, gives a single entry per CDR3 protein. The sample shows about 34,000 distinct CDR3 sequences, over 5.5% of them seen only once. The time point here: patch test 1, 2 weeks after DPC sensitization. Treatment described: therapeutic diphenylcyclopropenone sensitization with weekly scalp DPC. Someone pulled total RNA out of unfractionated whole blood. The specimen comprised whole blood, sampled in connection with sensitization to the hapten diphenylcyclopropenone (DPC). The receptors shown here come from a woman aged 25 to 39 with alopecia areata. Some clones in this sample may be carry-over from other donors' samples.

There are many counts of this clonotype. For the CDR3, the DNA is TGTGCCAGCAAACAGGGGTCCCCTGGAAACACCATATATTTT. Amino acid sequence: CASKQGSPGNTIYF. V is TRBV12-3 or TRBV12-4 and J is TRBJ1-3; 7 nucleotides match TRBD1. The CDR3 totals 14 residues. V shed 7 bases, J shed 2 bases, and the junction held 5 bases outside the gene matches.

This clonotype was counted many times. V usage is TRBV20-1 and J usage is TRBJ2-3; TRBD2 agrees at 10 bases. This CDR3 has 17 amino acids. J gave up 2 bases and V 0 bases, and 8 bases lay outside the gene matches. Germline V gene data show CDR1 as DFQATT and CDR2 as SNEGSKA (reference sequence). The CDR3 DNA reads as TGCAGTGCTAGAGATCCCAGGACTAGCGGAAACACAGATACGCAGTATTTT. It is translated as CSARDPRTSGNTDTQYF.

This clonotype was seen at least ten times. The genes are TRBV6-4 and TRBJ1-1; D is unresolved. The germline V gene has CDR1 MRHNA and CDR2 SNTAGT. The CDR3 covers 13 residues. V lost 5 bases and J lost 1, with 8 bases in between. This CDR3 reads CASSPEENTEAFF. For the CDR3, the DNA is TGTGCCAGCAGTCCTGAGGAGAACACTGAAGCTTTCTTT.

This clonotype was counted only a few times. The gene calls are TRBV7-2 and TRBJ2-7; possible D gene TRBD1, 6 bases. CDR1 is SGHTA and CDR2 is FQGNSA in the germline V gene. Between the trimmed V and J ends, which lost 0 bases and 3 bases, there was a span of 15 bases. The CDR3 contains 16 residues. The CDR3 loop is CASSLAIDRPSYEQYF. CDR3 nucleotide sequence: TGTGCCAGCAGCTTAGCAATAGACAGGCCTAGCTACGAGCAGTACTTC. Full variable domain (remainder filled in from reference TRBV7-2 and TRBJ2-7): GAGVSQSPSNKVTEKGKDVELRCDPISGHTALYWYRQSLGQGLEFLIYFQGNSAPDKSGLPSDRFSAERTGGSVSTLTIQRTQQEDSAVYLCASSLAIDRPSYEQYFGPGTRLTVT.

This clonotype was seen a handful of times. V gene TRBV6-2 or TRBV6-3 combines with J gene TRBJ1-2; D remains unclear. Between the trimmed V and J ends, which lost 4 bases and 3 bases, there was a span of 9 bases. The CDR3 runs 13 residues. The germline gives CDR1 MNHEY, CDR2 SVGEGT. The CDR3 DNA reads as TGTGCCAGCAGTTCCTCCTATCACTATGGCTACACCTTC. This gives the protein CASSSSYHYGYTF.

This clonotype was counted a few times. The J gene is TRBJ2-7, the V gene TRBV28; D might be TRBD1 (6 bases). This CDR3 region has 14 residues. The V and J ends lost 2 bases and 1 base respectively, with 9 bases between them. Germline V lookup: CDR1 MDHEN, CDR2 SYDVKM. CDR3: CASSLGGSSYEQYF. The DNA of the CDR3 is TGTGCCAGCAGTTTAGGGGGCAGTTCCTACGAGCAGTACTTC.

This clonotype was seen at least ten times. The rearrangement links TRBV29-1 to TRBJ1-2; D perhaps matches TRBD1 (5 bases). V was clipped by 4 bases and J by 7 bases, with 16 bases between them. Germline CDR1 SQVTM, CDR2 ANQGSEA. The CDR3 totals 13 residues. The DNA for the CDR3 is TGCAGCGTTGTGCCCGGACAAAGACCTGGCTACACCTTC. Its translation is CSVVPGQRPGYTF.

The table lists this clonotype with a few counts. The chain carries TRBV6-2 or TRBV6-3 and TRBJ2-5; D unclear. The CDR3 extends over 15 amino acids. The V end lost 2 bases, the J end lost 0 bases, and 10 bases lay between the germline ends. The V gene's germline CDR1 is MNHEY and CDR2 SVGEGT. The CDR3 spells CASSYGSLYQETQYF. The CDR3 DNA reads TGTGCCAGCAGTTACGGCTCCCTGTACCAAGAGACCCAGTACTTC.

This clonotype showed up just a few times. The chain is built from TRBV3-1 and TRBJ2-2; TRBD1 aligns across 8 bases. CDR3 length equals 14 residues. J was trimmed by 5 bases and V by 3 bases; bases with no gene match: 2. The germline V gene has CDR1 LGHDT and CDR2 YNNKEL (reference sequence). For the CDR3, the DNA is TGTGCCAGCAGCCATGGGGACAGGACCGGGGAGCTGTTTTTT. This codes for CASSHGDRTGELFF.

This rearrangement joins TRBV6-2 or TRBV6-3 to TRBJ2-7; TRBD2 agrees at 7 bases. The CDR3 is 12 residues long. J gave up 2 bases and V 8 bases, and 3 bases lay outside the gene matches. From germline, CDR1 is MNHEY and CDR2 SVGEGT. The CDR3 region has the DNA TGTGCCAGCGGGCGGGGGACCTACGAGCAGTACTTC. This translates into CASGRGTYEQYF.